This T cell receptor (beta chain) came from a study of lymphopenia after photon versus proton radiotherapy (dated by TCRdb to between 2018 and 2021). About the investigation overall: Photon and proton radiation therapy were compared by the study for their immunological effects in patients with gastrointestinal tumors who developed high-grade lymphopenia. The study was designed to characterize how the impact on the immune system differs between the two radiation modalities. The cohort included about 18 patients with gastrointestinal tumors who developed lymphopenia after receiving either photon or proton therapy.

The CDR3 sequence holds 15 residues, the cysteine and phenylalanine included. The read is trimmed to its CDR3 DNA, 45 bases read in frame from base 1. For this chain, trimming is 6 bases at the V end and 4 bases at the J end, and the number of junction bases without a gene match is 11. CDR1 MNHNS and CDR2 SASEGT were looked up in the germline V gene. Receptors were amplified or captured by the immunoSEQ multiplex PCR assay. T cell repertoires were profiled with deep sequencing of rearranged TCR beta loci together with multiparametric flow cytometry. The source is immuneACCESS, and TCRdb retained only in-frame sequences with V and J called. Part of the clones is not carried over; for the studies checked, unresolved V genes explain less than half of this, and the remainder is unexplained. In this sample the table shows 160,000 or so clones, about nine tenths of which occur a single time. Around 4.6% of the sample lies in the top ten.

Regarding this clone: Its recognized antigen is unknown. No base quality values were provided; no much bigger clone lies one nucleotide off.

Study-wide findings and limitations: During treatment, patients who received proton therapy stayed relatively stable, whereas patients who received photon therapy lost naive T cells and TCR diversity and gained effector/memory populations. Across the cohort, a larger post-nadir drop in TCR diversity was inversely correlated with overall survival time among patients who died. The survival association was examined only in patients who died, and the authors described better survival with proton therapy as a possibility, not as a demonstrated result. After the lymphocyte count nadir, repertoires from photon-treated patients showed oligoclonal expansion, particularly of CD8+ Temra cells, and this expansion drove the decline in diversity.

The material sequenced was peripheral blood, taken from a patient treated with photon-based radiotherapy. The source is a man in his forties or fifties with gastric cancer. The sequence links TRBV6-1 to TRBJ1-1; 7 junctional bases match TRBD1. The bases are TGTGCCAGCAGAGACCCCAGGGGGATGGGCACTGAAGCTTTCTTT. The encoded protein is CASRDPRGMGTEAFF.